Listed here is a single TCR beta chain. The sample is drawn from a study of shared T cell receptors in the human thymus. Data came from immunoSEQ multiplex PCR; TCRdb stores just in-frame clones and leaves some out. The sample includes 500,000 to 750,000 clones, over 75% of them seen just once. A further study also used this sample, focusing on human thymus T cells.

This clonotype originated in a boy younger than two with a congenital heart defect. Sequences were obtained from thymocytes.

The CDR3 DNA reads TGTGCCAGCAGCCCAGGTGGAGGGGCTAATGGCTACACCTTC. This gives the protein CASSPGGGANGYTF. J is TRBJ1-2 and V is TRBV9; a weak D match, TRBD1 (5 bases). Germline V gene data show CDR1 as SGDLS and CDR2 as YYNGEE. This CDR3 contains 14 residues. The V end was cut by 4 bases, the J end by 6 bases, with 16 bases between.